The next 11 T cell receptor beta chains were all read from a single sample in a study of read filtering for tumor transcriptome and immune sequencing. This library used roughly 430 ng RNA and molecular barcoded adaptors spanning alpha/delta and beta/gamma chains. Each CDR3 protein is one row after TCRdb ran MiXCR on the reads. The sample holds about 23,000 distinct CDR3 sequences, roughly an eighth seen once. Sequencing input: a population of CD138-negative cells sorted from bone marrow. These receptors came from a donor at least 40 years old with multiple myeloma.

This clonotype has at least ten counts. The genes are TRBV4-2 and TRBJ2-1; 14 bases match TRBD2. Germline CDR1 and CDR2: LGHNA and YNFKEQ. The CDR3 length is 17 residues. Trimming cost V 7 bases and J 5 bases; bases outside gene matches: 10. For the CDR3, the DNA is TGTGCCAGCACCTCCACCCCGGGACTAGCGGGGGACAATGAGCAGTTCTTC. Its protein product is CASTSTPGLAGDNEQFF.

This clonotype was seen at least ten times. The rearrangement uses TRBV3-1 and TRBJ2-2; 12 bases line up with TRBD2. V shed 3 bases, J shed 3 bases, and the junction held 2 bases outside the gene matches. The CDR3 is 16 residues long. Germline CDR1 is LGHDT and CDR2 is YNNKEL (reference sequence). The CDR3 bases are TGTGCCAGCAGCCAGGGGACTAGCGGGTACACCGGGGAGCTGTTTTTT. Protein sequence: CASSQGTSGYTGELFF.

This clonotype was seen only a few times. A read error may explain this, as a much larger clone is one base away. This chain links TRBV3-1 with TRBJ2-7; TRBD2 matches 7 bases. The end of the DNA aligns better with TRBJ2-1, so the J call may be wrong. The CDR3 contains 15 residues. Germline loops: CDR1 LGHDT, CDR2 YNNKEL (reference sequence). CDR3 coding DNA: TGTGCCAGCAGCCAAGGGCCCGGGGGGTCCTACGAGCAGTTCTTC. This encodes CASSQGPGGSYEQFF.

This clonotype showed up many times. V gene TRBV2 combines with J gene TRBJ2-6; D gene uncertain. The CDR3 is 14 amino acids. Germline V CDR1 and CDR2: SNHLY, FYNNEI. V was shortened by 7 bases and J by 3 bases, with 10 bases between the two germline ends. In DNA form, the CDR3 reads TGTGCCAGCACAGCAGCTTTTGGGGCCAACGTCCTGACTTTC. Its translation is CASTAAFGANVLTF.

For this clonotype: The likely explanation is a read error, given a far larger clone one base away. The rearrangement links TRBV28 to TRBJ1-4; TRBD2 agrees at 10 bases. The J call may be in error: the DNA end matches TRBJ2-3 better. The CDR3 is 15 residues long. Looked up from germline, CDR1 is MDHEN and CDR2 is SYDVKM. In DNA form, the CDR3 reads TGTGCCAGCAGTCCACCGGGAATAGCGGGAGGCGCGCAGTATTTT. It yields the protein CASSPPGIAGGAQYF.

This clonotype was counted ten times or more. This chain uses TRBV5-1 with TRBJ2-1; D is uncertain. Germline V lookup: CDR1 SGHRS, CDR2 YFSETQ. This CDR3 is 13 amino acids long. Trimming took 3 bases from V and 0 from J, leaving 4 bases between them. CDR3 sequence reads: CASSWDSYNEQFF. Written as DNA, the CDR3 is TGCGCCAGCAGCTGGGACTCCTACAATGAGCAGTTCTTC.

The table lists this clonotype with many counts. The chain employs TRBV24-1 and TRBJ2-1; 8 bases match TRBD1. From germline, CDR1 is KGHDR and CDR2 SFDVKD. CDR3 size: 17 residues. V was pared by 4 bases and J by 6 bases, with 13 bases of the junction left unmatched. CDR3 DNA sequence: TGTGCCACCAGTGACTACGGACAGGGCGGGTTGTCCAATGAGCAGTTCTTC. It is translated as CATSDYGQGGLSNEQFF.

In its sample, this clonotype was seen many times. V gene TRBV6-2 or TRBV6-3 combines with J gene TRBJ1-5, with 7 bases fitting TRBD1. This CDR3 is 14 amino acids long. Germline V gene lookup returns CDR1 MNHEY and CDR2 SVGEGT. The V gene end was trimmed by 6 bases and the J gene end by 6 bases; junction bases not matched to a gene: 8. CDR3 sequence (DNA): TGTGCCAGCAGCTTTACAGGGGCGAGTCAGCCCCAGCATTTT. Encoded protein: CASSFTGASQPQHF.

Many counts were recorded for this clonotype. V usage is TRBV19 and J usage is TRBJ2-2; 13 nucleotides match TRBD2. This CDR3 has 17 residues. Trimming at V came to 10 bases and at J to 0 bases, leaving 8 bases not matched to a gene. Germline V gene lookup returns CDR1 LNHDA and CDR2 SQIVND (reference sequence). CDR3 in DNA: TGTGCCACCCGGAGACTAGCGGGAGGAACGAACACCGGGGAGCTGTTTTTT. It is translated as CATRRLAGGTNTGELFF.

This clonotype was counted at least ten times. The rearrangement joins TRBV3-1 to TRBJ2-1; the D is unclear. The CDR3 loop spans 13 amino acids. Germline V lookup: CDR1 LGHDT, CDR2 YNNKEL (reference sequence). With 7 bases removed from V and 9 bases from J, the gap between germline ends came to 16 bases. The CDR3 region is CASTRAVTAEQFF. As DNA, the CDR3 is TGTGCCAGCACTCGGGCCGTTACCGCTGAGCAGTTCTTC.

This clonotype was detected many times. This chain uses TRBV11-2 with TRBJ1-5; possible D gene TRBD1, 5 bases. From germline, CDR1 is SGHAT and CDR2 FQNNGV. V was cut by 1 base and J by 4 bases, with 17 bases left in between. This CDR3 comprises 17 residues. CDR3 bases: TGTGCCAGCAGCTTAGGGTTGGGACGCTTTTCTAATCAGCCCCAGCATTTT. This translates into CASSLGLGRFSNQPQHF.